These T cell receptor beta chains were read from a single sample in a study of response to subunit inactivated influenza vaccine. One entry per CDR3 protein results from TCRdb running MiXCR on the RT-PCR reads. In the table there are hundreds of thousands of distinct CDR3 sequences, around 10% of which are singletons. The same sample was also studied in work on T cells expressing NK-cell markers.

Material: PBMCs from blood, obtained on the day of vaccination. The origin of the receptors is a man between 45 and 60 years old who received an inactivated influenza vaccine. Both conserved end residues are part of each CDR3. The D gene is left open where the match is weak. A row's size may be missing; if present it is once, few, many or a size class.

v_gene,j_gene,abundance,d_gene,CDR3nt,CDR3aa
TRBV6-1,TRBJ1-2,few,NA,TGTGCCAGCAGGCCCCGACAGGAGGTCAACTATGGCTACACCTTC,CASRPRQEVNYGYTF
TRBV16,TRBJ1-5,NA,NA,TGTGCCAGCAGCCACCCGGGGGTCCAGCCCCAGCATTTT,CASSHPGVQPQHF
TRBV24-1,TRBJ2-1,many,NA,TGTGCCACCAGTCGTCGGGGGCTCTACAATGAGCAGTTCTTC,CATSRRGLYNEQFF
TRBV3-1,TRBJ2-7,NA,TRBD1,TGTGCCAGCGGCTGGGACAGATCCTACGAGCAGTACTTC,CASGWDRSYEQYF
TRBV30,TRBJ2-1,NA,NA,TGTGCCTGGAGTGTAAGGGCGGGGAGAAACAATGAGCAGTTCTTC,CAWSVRAGRNNEQFF
TRBV4-2,TRBJ1-6,NA,NA,TGTGCCAGCAGCCAAGACCCAACAGCCGATTCACCCCTCCACTTT,CASSQDPTADSPLHF
TRBV12-3/TRBV12-4,TRBJ2-7,many,TRBD2,TGTGCCAGCGCGCGGGGACTAGCGGGGCCCTACGAGCAGTACTTC,CASARGLAGPYEQYF
TRBV11-2,TRBJ2-1,many,NA,TGTGCCAGCAGCTCGGCCCTTAGAGCGGGCAATGAGCAGTTCTTC,CASSSALRAGNEQFF
TRBV15,TRBJ2-1,few,TRBD2,TGTGCCACCAACGGCGGGAGTCCCCACAATGAGCAGTTCTTC,CATNGGSPHNEQFF
TRBV6-2/TRBV6-3,TRBJ2-1,NA,NA,TGTGCCAGCAGTAAACAGGAACAGAGGGACGGTGAGCAGTTCTTC,CASSKQEQRDGEQFF
TRBV7-2,TRBJ1-5,many,NA,TGTGCCAGCAGCCCCTCACGAAATCAGCCCCAGCATTTT,CASSPSRNQPQHF
TRBV7-9,TRBJ2-2,many,NA,TGTGCCAGCAGGGCGAGGCGGGGCCCGAACACCGGGGAGCTGTTTTTT,CASRARRGPNTGELFF
TRBV12-3/TRBV12-4,TRBJ2-3,few,NA,TGTGCCAGCAGCTTGACCAGCGACACATCGGATACGCAGTATTTT,CASSLTSDTSDTQYF
TRBV3-1,TRBJ1-2,NA,TRBD1,TGTGCCAGCAGCCCCACGGGACAGAACTATGGCTACACCTTC,CASSPTGQNYGYTF
TRBV29-1,TRBJ2-3,NA,NA,TGCAGCGTTGAGCGGGACCCCGCAGATACGCAGTATTTT,CSVERDPADTQYF
TRBV7-2,TRBJ2-5,NA,NA,TGTGCCAGCAGCCCAGGTGATGGGCGGGGTCCTCAAGAGACCCAGTACTTC,CASSPGDGRGPQETQYF
TRBV7-2,TRBJ1-3,many,NA,TGTGCCAGCAGCTTATCGACAGGAGGAAACACCATATATTTT,CASSLSTGGNTIYF
TRBV12-3/TRBV12-4,TRBJ1-1,many,TRBD1,TGTGCCAGCAGCCTCCTGGGGACAGGGTCGAACACTGAAGCTTTCTTT,CASSLLGTGSNTEAFF
TRBV7-8,TRBJ2-5,NA,NA,TGTGCCAGCAGCCCAGGACAGAACTTTCAAGAGACCCAGTACTTC,CASSPGQNFQETQYF
TRBV11-2,TRBJ2-3,few,NA,TGTGCCAGCAGCTTAGATCTAAGGCAGGGTACGCAGTATTTT,CASSLDLRQGTQYF
TRBV7-8,TRBJ2-7,NA,NA,TGTGCCAGCAGCCCTTGGGACCGGGCCTACGAGCAGTACTTC,CASSPWDRAYEQYF
TRBV12-3/TRBV12-4,TRBJ2-5,NA,NA,TGTGCCAGCAGTGCCCGGACGTTGGAGACCCAGTACTTC,CASSARTLETQYF
TRBV18,TRBJ2-1,few,NA,TGTGCCAGCTCAAGTTTGGGAGATGAGCAGTTCTTC,CASSSLGDEQFF
TRBV3-1,TRBJ2-1,many,NA,TGTGCCAGCAGCCCGTCAGGGACACACAATGAGCAGTTCTTC,CASSPSGTHNEQFF
TRBV19,TRBJ2-2,few,NA,TGTGCCAGTAGACTGGGGGAACTGATCACCGGGGAGCTGTTTTTT,CASRLGELITGELFF
TRBV29-1,TRBJ2-3,NA,NA,TGCAGCGTGGAGGAGGCATCAGATACGCAGTATTTT,CSVEEASDTQYF
TRBV20-1,TRBJ2-5,few,NA,TGCAGTGCCTCGACTGGGGGGAAGGAAGAGACCCAGTACTTC,CSASTGGKEETQYF
TRBV20-1,TRBJ2-4,few,TRBD2,TGCAGTGCTAGAACGGGGGGAGCCAAAAACATTCAGTACTTC,CSARTGGAKNIQYF
TRBV24-1,TRBJ2-3,NA,TRBD1,TGTGCCACCAGTGATTGGGGGACAGGGGCATCGACTGATACGCAGTATTTT,CATSDWGTGASTDTQYF
TRBV28,TRBJ1-5,few,NA,TGTGCCAGCAGCTACCCCGGGTCAGTACCTGGGCCCCAGCATTTT,CASSYPGSVPGPQHF
TRBV4-2,TRBJ2-5,NA,TRBD2,TGTGCCAGCAGCCATGGGACTAGCGGGGTCCAAGAGACCCAGTACTTC,CASSHGTSGVQETQYF
TRBV5-1,TRBJ1-1,many,NA,TGCGCCAGCAGCTTGGCCTCCGGTCTGGCACCTGAAGCTTTCTTT,CASSLASGLAPEAFF
TRBV29-1,TRBJ2-7,NA,TRBD1,TGCAGCGTTGGGCGACAGGGTTTCGAGCAGTACTTC,CSVGRQGFEQYF
TRBV28,TRBJ2-7,NA,NA,TGTGCCAGCAGTTTTTCCGTGGAGGGGTTGGTCGAGCAGTACTTC,CASSFSVEGLVEQYF
TRBV6-5,TRBJ2-5,NA,NA,TGTGCCAGCAGTTCACCAACCCGGGGGAGCCAAGAGACCCAGTACTTC,CASSSPTRGSQETQYF
TRBV29-1,TRBJ2-2,many,NA,TGCAGCACCAAACGTGTGGACGGGGAGCTGTTTTTT,CSTKRVDGELFF
TRBV3-1,TRBJ2-2,few,NA,TGTGCCAGCAGCCAACTCACCGGGGAGCTGTTTTTT,CASSQLTGELFF
TRBV6-4,TRBJ2-7,few,NA,TGTGCCAGCAGTGACCCGAAGACGGATTCTTACGAGCAGTACTTC,CASSDPKTDSYEQYF
TRBV7-9,TRBJ2-7,few,NA,TGTGCCAGCAGCTTAGCGTTCGGTTCCGACGAGCAGTACTTC,CASSLAFGSDEQYF
TRBV20-1,TRBJ2-7,NA,TRBD2,TGCAGTGCTAGTCCTAGCGGGAGTGGGGGCTCCTACGAGCAGTACTTC,CSASPSGSGGSYEQYF
TRBV12-3/TRBV12-4,TRBJ2-1,many,TRBD2,TGTGCCAGCAGTTTAGGGCGGGAGGCCTACTCCTACAATGAGCAGTTCTTC,CASSLGREAYSYNEQFF
TRBV10-3,TRBJ1-1,few,NA,TGTGCCATCAGTGGTAGACAGGCCCTCGGGGGGACTGAAGCTTTCTTT,CAISGRQALGGTEAFF
TRBV3-1,TRBJ2-7,many,TRBD1,TGTGCCAGCAGCCGATCACCGGGACAGGGCCCCTACGAGCAGTACTTC,CASSRSPGQGPYEQYF
TRBV24-1,TRBJ1-5,NA,NA,TGTGCCACCAGTGATAACACTATGGACGGCCATAGCAATCAGCCCCAGCATTTT,CATSDNTMDGHSNQPQHF
TRBV4-1,TRBJ2-6,few,NA,TGCGCCAGCAGACCGGGGAAAGAGGGGTCTGTAGCAGGGGCCAACGTCCTGACTTTC,CASRPGKEGSVAGANVLTF
TRBV4-1,TRBJ2-1,few,NA,TGCGCCAGCAGCCAAGGGAGGGACCCCTCGGGGAATGAGCAGTTCTTC,CASSQGRDPSGNEQFF